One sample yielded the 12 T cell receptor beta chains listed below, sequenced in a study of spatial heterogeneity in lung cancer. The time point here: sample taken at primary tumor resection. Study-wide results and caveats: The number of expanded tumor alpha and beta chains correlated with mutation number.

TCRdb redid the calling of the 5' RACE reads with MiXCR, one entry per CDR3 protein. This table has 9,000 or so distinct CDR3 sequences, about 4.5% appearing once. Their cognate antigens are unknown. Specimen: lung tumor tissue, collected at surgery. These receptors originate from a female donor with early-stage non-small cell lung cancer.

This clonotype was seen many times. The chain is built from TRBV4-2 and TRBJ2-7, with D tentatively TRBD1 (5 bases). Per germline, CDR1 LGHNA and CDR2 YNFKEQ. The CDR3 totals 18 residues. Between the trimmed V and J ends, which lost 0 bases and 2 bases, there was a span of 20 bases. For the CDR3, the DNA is TGTGCCAGCAGCCAAGACAAGGGGTCGGGCCGAGGCCCCTACGAGCAGTACTTC. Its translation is CASSQDKGSGRGPYEQYF.

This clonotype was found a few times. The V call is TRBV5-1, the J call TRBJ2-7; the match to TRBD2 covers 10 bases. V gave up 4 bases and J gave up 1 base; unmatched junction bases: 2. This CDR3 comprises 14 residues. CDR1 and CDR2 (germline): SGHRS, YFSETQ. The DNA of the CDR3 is TGCGCCAGCAGCCCAGCGGGAGGGTCCTACGAGCAGTACTTC. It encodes CASSPAGGSYEQYF.

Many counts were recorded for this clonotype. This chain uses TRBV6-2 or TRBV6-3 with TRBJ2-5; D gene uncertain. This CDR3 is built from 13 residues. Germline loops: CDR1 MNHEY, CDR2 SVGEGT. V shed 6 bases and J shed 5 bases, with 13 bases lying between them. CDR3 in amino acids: CASSREAPETQYF. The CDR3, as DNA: TGTGCCAGCAGCCGCGAGGCTCCCGAGACCCAGTACTTC.

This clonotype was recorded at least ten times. The CDR3 DNA reads TGCAGTGCTAGAGAGGGCGGGGCGGATCAGCCCCAGCATTTT. Its protein product is CSAREGGADQPQHF. This chain joins TRBV20-1 and TRBJ1-5; TRBD1 is a possible D gene (5 bases). The CDR3 is made up of 14 amino acids. Trimming took off 0 bases at V and 5 bases at J, with 11 bases between the two ends. Per the germline V gene, CDR1 is DFQATT and CDR2 is SNEGSKA (reference sequence).

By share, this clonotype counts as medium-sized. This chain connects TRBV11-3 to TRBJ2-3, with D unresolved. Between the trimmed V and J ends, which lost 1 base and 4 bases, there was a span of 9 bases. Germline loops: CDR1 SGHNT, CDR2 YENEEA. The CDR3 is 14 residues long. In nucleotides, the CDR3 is TGTGCCAGCAGCTTAGTCGCCGCCTCAGATACGCAGTATTTT. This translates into CASSLVAASDTQYF. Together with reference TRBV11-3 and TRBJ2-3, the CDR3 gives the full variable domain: EAGVVQSPRYKIIEKKQPVAFWCNPISGHNTLYWYLQNLGQGPELLIRYENEEAVDDSQLPKDRFSAERLKGVDSTLKIQPAELGDSAVYLCASSLVAASDTQYFGPGTRLTVL.

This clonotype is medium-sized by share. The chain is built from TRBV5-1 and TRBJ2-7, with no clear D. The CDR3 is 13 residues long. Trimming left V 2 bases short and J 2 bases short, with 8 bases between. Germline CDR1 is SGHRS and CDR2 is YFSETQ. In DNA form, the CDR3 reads TGCGCCAGCAGCTTAGAGATAGCCTACGAGCAGTACTTC. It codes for CASSLEIAYEQYF.

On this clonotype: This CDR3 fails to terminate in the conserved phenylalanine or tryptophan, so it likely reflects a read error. The CDR3: CASSPGGREGRSGDTQYC. CDR3 nucleotides: TGTGCCAGCAGCCCGGGAGGACGAGAGGGAAGGTCTGGGGATACGCAGTATTGT. The chain combines TRBV4-2 with TRBJ2-3; 7 nucleotides align to TRBD2. The CDR3 consists of 18 residues. Trimming removed 4 bases from V and 6 bases from J; junction bases left unmatched: 19. Germline values: CDR1 LGHNA, CDR2 YNFKEQ.

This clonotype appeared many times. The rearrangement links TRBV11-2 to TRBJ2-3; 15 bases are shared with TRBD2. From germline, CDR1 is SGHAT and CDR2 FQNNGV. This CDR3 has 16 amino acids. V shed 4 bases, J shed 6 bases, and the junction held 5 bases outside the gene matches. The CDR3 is CASSSGLAGGIDTQYF. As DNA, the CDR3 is TGTGCCAGCAGCTCGGGACTAGCGGGAGGTATCGATACGCAGTATTTT. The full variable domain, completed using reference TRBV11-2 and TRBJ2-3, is EAGVAQSPRYKIIEKRQSVAFWCNPISGHATLYWYQQILGQGPKLLIQFQNNGVVDDSQLPKDRFSAERLKGVDSTLKIQPAKLEDSAVYLCASSSGLAGGIDTQYFGPGTRLTVL.

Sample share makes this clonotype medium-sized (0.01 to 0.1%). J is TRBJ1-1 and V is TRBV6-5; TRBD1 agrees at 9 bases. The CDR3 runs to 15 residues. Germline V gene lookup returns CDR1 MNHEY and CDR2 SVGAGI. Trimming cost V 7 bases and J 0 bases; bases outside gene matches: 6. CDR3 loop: CASMTGQGMNTEAFF. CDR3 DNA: TGTGCCAGCATGACGGGACAGGGAATGAACACTGAAGCTTTCTTT.

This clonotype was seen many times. The CDR3, as DNA: TGCAGTGCCCTGGGGGATTACACCTACAATGAGCAGTTCTTC. This encodes CSALGDYTYNEQFF. The rearrangement joins TRBV20-1 to TRBJ2-1; D may be TRBD1 or TRBD2 (5 bases each). This CDR3 has 14 amino acids. CDR1 and CDR2 (germline): DFQATT, SNEGSKA (reference sequence). V was pared by 6 bases and J by 2 bases, with 14 bases between.

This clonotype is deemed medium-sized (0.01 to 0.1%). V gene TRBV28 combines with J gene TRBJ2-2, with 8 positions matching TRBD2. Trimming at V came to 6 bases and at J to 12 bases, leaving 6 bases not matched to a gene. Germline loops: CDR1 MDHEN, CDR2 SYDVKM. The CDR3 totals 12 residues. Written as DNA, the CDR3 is TGTGCCAGCAGCCACGGACTAGCACAGCTGTTTTTT. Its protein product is CASSHGLAQLFF.

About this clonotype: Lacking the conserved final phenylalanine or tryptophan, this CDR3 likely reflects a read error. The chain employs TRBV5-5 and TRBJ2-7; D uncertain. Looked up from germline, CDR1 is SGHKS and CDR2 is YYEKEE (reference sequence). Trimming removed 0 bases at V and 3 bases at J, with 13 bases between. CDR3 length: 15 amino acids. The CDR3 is CASSLGPSSSYEQYC. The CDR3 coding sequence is TGTGCCAGCAGCTTGGGGCCATCATCGAGCTACGAGCAGTACTGC.